Following are 10 T cell receptor beta chains from one sample sequenced in a study of blood T cell repertoires in COVID-19. Generated by immunoSEQ multiplex PCR, the TCRdb table keeps only in-frame clones and is missing some. The sample has roughly 97,000 clones; 75% to 85% are singletons. Sequenced material: peripheral blood. The receptors originated from a man in his fifties or sixties with acute or convalescent COVID-19.

The chain links TRBV4-1 to TRBJ2-5; D perhaps matches TRBD1 (6 bases). CDR1 MGHRA and CDR2 YSYEKL come from the germline V gene. The CDR3 extends over 16 amino acids. Trimming pared 2 bases from V and 4 bases from J, leaving 17 bases between. The CDR3 sequence: CASSQPQQGPPETQYF. The CDR3 DNA reads as TGCGCCAGCAGCCAACCGCAGCAGGGGCCCCCAGAGACCCAGTACTTC.

The rearrangement links TRBV14 to TRBJ2-3; no clear D. The V and J ends lost 4 bases and 6 bases respectively, with 14 bases between them. The CDR3 runs 14 residues. The germline V gene has CDR1 SGHDN and CDR2 FVKESK. CDR3: CASSPYNRDDTQYF. In DNA form, the CDR3 reads TGTGCCAGCAGCCCCTACAACAGAGATGATACGCAGTATTTT.

Remarks on this clone: The same CDR3 can be traced to other DNA sequences in this sample. The chain recombines TRBV11-2 with TRBJ2-7; 10 positions agree with TRBD1. V was clipped by 0 bases and J by 3 bases; unmatched bases: 2. The germline V gene encodes CDR1 SGHAT and CDR2 FQNNGV. This CDR3 contains 15 residues. The CDR3 bases are TGTGCCAGCAGCTTAGATAGGGACAGGGGCTACGAGCAGTACTTC. Translating gives CASSLDRDRGYEQYF.

CDR3 region: CASSRGSGGIQETQYF. The CDR3 DNA follows: TGCGCCAGCAGTCGTGGGAGCGGGGGGATCCAAGAGACCCAGTACTTC. V gene TRBV5-1 combines with J gene TRBJ2-5; 9 bases match TRBD2. V lost 5 bases and J lost 1; bases outside the gene matches: 9. This CDR3 is built from 16 residues. CDR1 is SGHRS, CDR2 YFSETQ, per germline.

The genes are TRBV5-1 and TRBJ2-1; D gene ambiguous. Germline CDR1 and CDR2: SGHRS and YFSETQ. This CDR3 contains 15 residues. V lost 4 bases to trimming and J lost 0 bases, with 11 bases between them. The CDR3 nucleotides read TGCGCCAGCAGCGCCGAGTCATACTCCTACAATGAGCAGTTCTTC. It is translated as CASSAESYSYNEQFF.

The chain is built from TRBV28 and TRBJ1-2, with 7 positions matching TRBD1. The CDR3 contains 15 residues. Germline values: CDR1 MDHEN, CDR2 SYDVKM. V dropped 11 bases and J dropped 2; count of bases not matched to a gene: 14. The CDR3 nucleotides are TGTGCCTCTCGTTCCCTCTCACAGGGGAACTATGGCTACACCTTC. It yields the protein CASRSLSQGNYGYTF.

The chain joins TRBV4-1 to TRBJ2-1; 11 bases map to TRBD2. CDR1 is MGHRA, CDR2 YSYEKL, per germline. The CDR3 has 17 residues. The V and J ends lost 6 bases and 4 bases, in that order; junction bases with no gene match: 11. CDR3 amino acids: CASSLHARTSGYNEQFF. CDR3 bases: TGCGCCAGCAGTCTCCACGCGAGGACTAGCGGGTACAATGAGCAGTTCTTC.

The chain combines TRBV7-3 with TRBJ2-6; tentative D call: TRBD1 (5 bases). The CDR3 consists of 17 residues. The V end lost 2 bases, the J end lost 3 bases, and 14 bases lay between the germline ends. The germline CDR1 and CDR2 sequences are SGHTA and FQGTGA. CDR3 nucleotides: TGTGCCAGCAGCTTACTTTCAACAGGAAGTGGGGCCAACGTCCTGACTTTC. Protein sequence: CASSLLSTGSGANVLTF. The full variable domain, its missing parts supplied by reference TRBV7-3 and TRBJ2-6, is GAGVSQTPSNKVTEKGKYVELRCDPISGHTALYWYRQSLGQGPEFLIYFQGTGAADDSGLPNDRFFAVRPEGSVSTLKIQRTERGDSAVYLCASSLLSTGSGANVLTFGAGSRLTVL.

V is TRBV30 and J is TRBJ1-5, with a possible D match to TRBD1 (6 bases). CDR1 and CDR2 (germline): GTSNPN, SVGIG (reference sequence). This CDR3 is built from 13 residues. The V end was cut by 0 bases, the J end by 9 bases, with 12 bases between. The CDR3 is CAWSVQGKSPQHF. As DNA, the CDR3 is TGTGCCTGGAGTGTCCAGGGGAAATCGCCCCAGCATTTT.

V gene TRBV5-4 combines with J gene TRBJ1-4; D possibly corresponds to TRBD1 (6 bases). This CDR3 is built from 15 residues. Germline V gives CDR1 SGHNT, CDR2 YYREEE (reference sequence). The V gene lost 0 bases and the J gene lost 7 bases, with 13 bases spanning the gap. DNA of the CDR3: TGTGCCAGCAGCTTGGGGACAGAGGGGGTTGAAAAACTGTTTTTT. Its protein is CASSLGTEGVEKLFF.